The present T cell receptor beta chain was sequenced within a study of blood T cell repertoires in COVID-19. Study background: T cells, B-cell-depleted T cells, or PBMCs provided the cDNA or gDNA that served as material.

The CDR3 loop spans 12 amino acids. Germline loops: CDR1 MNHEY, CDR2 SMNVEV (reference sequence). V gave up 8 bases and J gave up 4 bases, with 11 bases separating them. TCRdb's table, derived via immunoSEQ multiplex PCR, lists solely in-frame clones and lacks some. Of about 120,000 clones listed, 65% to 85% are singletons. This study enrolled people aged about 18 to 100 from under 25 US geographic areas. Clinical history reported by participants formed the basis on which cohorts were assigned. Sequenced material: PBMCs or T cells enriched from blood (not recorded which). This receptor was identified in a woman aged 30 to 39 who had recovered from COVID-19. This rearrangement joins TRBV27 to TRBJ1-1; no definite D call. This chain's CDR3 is CASFREGTEAFF. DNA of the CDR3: TGTGCCAGCTTCCGGGAAGGCACTGAAGCTTTCTTT.